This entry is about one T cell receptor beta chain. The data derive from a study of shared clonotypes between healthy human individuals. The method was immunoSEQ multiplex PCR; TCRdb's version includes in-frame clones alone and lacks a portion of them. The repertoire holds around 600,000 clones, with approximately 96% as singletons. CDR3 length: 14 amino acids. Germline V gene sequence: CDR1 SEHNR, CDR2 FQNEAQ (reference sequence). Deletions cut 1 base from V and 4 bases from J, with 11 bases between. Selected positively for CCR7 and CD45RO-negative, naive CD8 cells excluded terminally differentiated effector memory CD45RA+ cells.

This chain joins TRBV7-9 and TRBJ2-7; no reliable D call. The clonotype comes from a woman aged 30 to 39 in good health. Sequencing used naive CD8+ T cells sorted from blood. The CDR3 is CASSLEASMYEQYF. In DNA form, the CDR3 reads TGTGCCAGCAGCTTAGAGGCCAGCATGTACGAGCAGTACTTC.